A single sample gave rise to the 4 T cell receptor beta chains below, sequenced in a study of shared clonotypes between healthy human individuals. TCRdb's table, derived via immunoSEQ multiplex PCR, lists solely in-frame clones and lacks some. The top ten hold roughly 1.1% of the sample, which has over a million clones, roughly 96% seen once. The sample comprised naive CD4+ T cells sorted from blood. Regarding subset: CD45RA+ positively selected. The receptors derive from a man younger than 45 in good health.

This chain uses TRBV2 with TRBJ1-1, with D possibly TRBD1 on 5 matching bases. Looked up from germline, CDR1 is SNHLY and CDR2 is FYNNEI. Trimming pared 6 bases from V and 5 bases from J, leaving 16 bases between. This CDR3 comprises 14 residues. This CDR3 reads CASSQMGPNTEAFF. CDR3 DNA sequence: TGTGCCAGCAGCCAAATGGGGCCGAATACTGAAGCTTTCTTT.

The chain has TRBV29-1 and TRBJ2-1; the match to TRBD1 covers 8 bases. This CDR3 comprises 16 residues. Trimming removed 5 bases from V and 5 bases from J; junction bases left unmatched: 14. The germline gives CDR1 SQVTM, CDR2 ANQGSEA. The CDR3 coding sequence is TGCAGCGTTCACCCGGCGGGGACAGGCTATAACAATGAGCAGTTCTTC. It translates to CSVHPAGTGYNNEQFF.

The rearrangement uses TRBV15 and TRBJ1-1, with unresolved D. CDR1 is LNHNV and CDR2 is YYDKDF in the germline V gene (reference sequence). The CDR3 length is 14 residues. The ends were cut back, 0 bases at V and 1 base at J, with 6 bases in the middle. In nucleotides, the CDR3 is TGTGCCACCAGCAGAGAGTTGCAGAACACTGAAGCTTTCTTT. As protein: CATSRELQNTEAFF. The full variable domain, rest sourced from reference TRBV15 and TRBJ1-1, is DAMVIQNPRYQVTQFGKPVTLSCSQTLNHNVMYWYQQKSSQAPKLLFHYYDKDFNNEADTPDNFQSRRPNTSFCFLDIRSPGLGDTAMYLCATSRELQNTEAFFGQGTRLTVV.

J is TRBJ2-7 and V is TRBV6-5; D ambiguous. V was pared by 5 bases and J by 0 bases, with 11 bases between. In germline, CDR1 is MNHEY, CDR2 SVGAGI. CDR3 length: 14 amino acids. The CDR3 bases are TGTGCCAGCAGTCGGCGGACGGCCTCCTACGAGCAGTACTTC. This encodes CASSRRTASYEQYF.